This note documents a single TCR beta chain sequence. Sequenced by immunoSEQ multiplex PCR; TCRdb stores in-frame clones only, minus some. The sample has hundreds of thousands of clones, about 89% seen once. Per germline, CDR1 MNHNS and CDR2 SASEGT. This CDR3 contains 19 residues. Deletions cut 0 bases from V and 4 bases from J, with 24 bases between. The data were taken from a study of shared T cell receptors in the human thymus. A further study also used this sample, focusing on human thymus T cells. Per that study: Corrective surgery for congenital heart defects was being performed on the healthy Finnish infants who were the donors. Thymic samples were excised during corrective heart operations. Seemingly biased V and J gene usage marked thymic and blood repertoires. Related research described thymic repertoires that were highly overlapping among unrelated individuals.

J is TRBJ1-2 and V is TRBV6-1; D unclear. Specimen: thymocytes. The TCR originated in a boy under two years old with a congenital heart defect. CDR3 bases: TGTGCCAGCAGTGAAGCAAGGCTCCGAGGAAAGAGGCGCGGCTATGGCTACACCTTC. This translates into CASSEARLRGKRRGYGYTF.